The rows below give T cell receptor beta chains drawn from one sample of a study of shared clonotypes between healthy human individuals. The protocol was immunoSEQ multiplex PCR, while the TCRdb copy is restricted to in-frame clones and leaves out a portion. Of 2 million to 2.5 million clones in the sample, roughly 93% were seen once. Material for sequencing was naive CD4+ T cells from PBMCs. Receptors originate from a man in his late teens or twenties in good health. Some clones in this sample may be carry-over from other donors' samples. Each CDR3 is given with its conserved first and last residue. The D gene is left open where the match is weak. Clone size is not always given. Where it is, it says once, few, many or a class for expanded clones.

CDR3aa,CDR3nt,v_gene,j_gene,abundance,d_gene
CASSLRGAGNTIYF,TGTGCCAGCAGCTTAAGGGGAGCTGGAAACACCATATATTTT,TRBV7-3,TRBJ1-3,.,.
CASSLDRGRANEKLFF,TGTGCCAGCAGCTTGGACAGGGGGCGGGCTAATGAAAAACTGTTTTTT,TRBV5-6,TRBJ1-4,.,TRBD1
CASMGRLAGATYNEQFF,TGTGCCAGTATGGGAAGACTAGCGGGTGCGACCTACAATGAGCAGTTCTTC,TRBV19,TRBJ2-1,.,TRBD2
CASSQVVGQGFDIQYF,TGTGCCAGCAGCCAAGTTGTAGGGCAGGGTTTCGACATTCAGTACTTC,TRBV4-2,TRBJ2-4,.,.
CASSFRRGHEAFF,TGTGCCAGCAGCTTTAGGAGGGGCCATGAAGCTTTCTTT,TRBV13,TRBJ1-1,.,.
CASTPTSGSPDTQYF,TGTGCCAGCACCCCCACTAGCGGGAGTCCAGATACGCAGTATTTT,TRBV6-1,TRBJ2-3,.,TRBD2
CASSQWAVKGSYEQYF,TGCGCCAGCAGCCAATGGGCTGTGAAGGGATCCTACGAGCAGTACTTC,TRBV4-1,TRBJ2-7,.,.
CASSLAWRGPAYEQYF,TGTGCCAGCAGCTTGGCCTGGCGCGGCCCGGCCTACGAGCAGTACTTC,TRBV5-6,TRBJ2-7,.,.
CASSLDRLTNTEAFF,TGCGCCAGCAGCTTGGACAGGTTAACTAACACTGAAGCTTTCTTT,TRBV5-1,TRBJ1-1,once,.
CASSWRTVGNTIYF,TGTGCCAGCAGCTGGAGGACCGTAGGAAACACCATATATTTT,TRBV7-9,TRBJ1-3,once,.
CATRGSSGNTIYF,TGTGCCACCAGGGGGTCCTCTGGAAACACCATATATTTT,TRBV15,TRBJ1-3,.,.
CASSPGLHPYGYTF,TGTGCCAGCAGCCCGGGACTTCACCCCTATGGCTACACCTTC,TRBV7-9,TRBJ1-2,.,.
CASGNRDRGLVGTEAFF,TGTGCCAGCGGAAACCGGGACAGGGGGCTTGTAGGGACTGAAGCTTTCTTT,TRBV28,TRBJ1-1,once,TRBD1
CASSPRALGELFF,TGTGCCAGCAGCCCGCGAGCGTTAGGGGAGCTGTTTTTT,TRBV7-3,TRBJ2-2,.,.
CASSLTGYTEAFF,TGTGCCAGCAGCTTAACGGGCTACACTGAAGCTTTCTTT,TRBV7-3,TRBJ1-1,once,.